This entry lists 12 T cell receptor beta chains sequenced from one sample in a study of blood T cell repertoires in COVID-19. Sequencing was performed with immunoSEQ multiplex PCR; in TCRdb, only in-frame clones are kept and a portion is missing. The table records about 170,000 clones, more than 85% of them present only once. The sample taken for sequencing was peripheral blood. The receptors shown here come from a woman of 80 years or more with COVID-19, enrolled during active disease.

Worth noting for this clone: The junction differs from germline at one of its ends, possibly a read error. The chain recombines TRBV19 with TRBJ1-2, with TRBD1 as a possible D gene (6 bases). The V gene's germline CDR1 is LNHDA and CDR2 SQIVND (reference sequence). The CDR3 sequence is 11 residues long. The CDR3: CASSIVDRQIF. In DNA, the CDR3 is TGTGCCAGTAGTATAGTTGACAGGCAAATCTTC.

This chain connects TRBV6-5 to TRBJ1-5, with 7 bases lining up with TRBD1. This CDR3 has 12 residues. The V gene end was trimmed by 6 bases and the J gene end by 9 bases; junction bases not matched to a gene: 5. CDR1 and CDR2 from the germline V gene are MNHEY and SVGAGI. The chain's CDR3 is CASRLGTAPQHF. In DNA, the CDR3 is TGTGCCAGCAGGCTAGGGACAGCGCCCCAGCATTTT.

This chain joins TRBV6-5 and TRBJ2-2; D remains ambiguous. Germline V gene lookup returns CDR1 MNHEY and CDR2 SVGAGI. V was pared by 8 bases and J by 3 bases, with 10 bases between. The CDR3 totals 13 residues. In DNA form, the CDR3 reads TGTGCCAGCCAGCGAGGTGACACCGGGGAGCTGTTTTTT. This gives the protein CASQRGDTGELFF.

The V gene is TRBV3-1 (or the pseudogene TRBV3-2), the J gene TRBJ1-6; D gene unclear. Germline loops: CDR1 LGHDT, CDR2 YNNKEL (reference sequence). The CDR3 is made up of 13 amino acids. The V end lost 1 base, the J end lost 10 bases, and 8 bases lay between the germline ends. This chain's CDR3 is CASSQGIRSPLHF. The CDR3, as DNA: TGTGCCAGCAGCCAAGGAATTCGGTCACCCCTCCACTTT.

The V gene is TRBV6-2 or TRBV6-3, the J gene TRBJ2-3; weak D call: TRBD2 (6 bases). Germline V lookup: CDR1 MNHEY, CDR2 SVGEGT. The V gene lost 5 bases and the J gene lost 2 bases, with 14 bases spanning the gap. This CDR3 comprises 15 residues. CDR3 DNA sequence: TGTGCCAGCAGTGATAGCGGAGCTTCCACAGATACGCAGTATTTT. Translation gives CASSDSGASTDTQYF.

CDR3 nucleotides: TGTGCCAGCACATCTAGCGCTTACAATGAGCAGTTCTTC. It is translated as CASTSSAYNEQFF. J is TRBJ2-1 and V is TRBV6-5, with D maybe TRBD2 (6 bases). The germline CDR1 and CDR2 sequences are MNHEY and SVGAGI. Trimming took off 7 bases at V and 4 bases at J, with 11 bases between the two ends. This CDR3 has 13 residues.

The DNA of the CDR3 is TGTGCCAGCAACACGGGGACAGGGGATTCACCCCTCCACTTT. Translation gives CASNTGTGDSPLHF. The chain recombines TRBV28 with TRBJ1-6; 10 nucleotides line up with TRBD1. From germline, CDR1 is MDHEN and CDR2 SYDVKM. Unmatched junction bases numbered 5, after V lost 7 bases and J lost 8 bases. The CDR3 has 14 residues. The variable domain in full, with the rest retrieved from reference TRBV28 and TRBJ1-6, is DVKVTQSSRYLVKRTGEKVFLECVQDMDHENMFWYRQDPGLGLRLIYFSYDVKMKEKGDIPEGYSVSREKKERFSLILESASTNQTSMYLCASNTGTGDSPLHFGNGTRLTVT.

V usage is TRBV28 and J usage is TRBJ2-1, with 10 bases aligning to TRBD1. The J segment lost 3 bases and the V segment lost 5 bases, leaving 4 bases of the junction unmatched. CDR1 is MDHEN, CDR2 SYDVKM, per germline. This CDR3 has 15 amino acids. The CDR3 here is CASSETGGNYNEQFF. DNA for the CDR3: TGTGCCAGCAGTGAGACAGGGGGCAACTACAATGAGCAGTTCTTC. Full variable domain (remainder filled in from reference TRBV28 and TRBJ2-1): DVKVTQSSRYLVKRTGEKVFLECVQDMDHENMFWYRQDPGLGLRLIYFSYDVKMKEKGDIPEGYSVSREKKERFSLILESASTNQTSMYLCASSETGGNYNEQFFGPGTRLTVL.

This chain connects TRBV3-1 (or the pseudogene TRBV3-2) to TRBJ1-5; tentative D call: TRBD1 (6 bases). The V end was cut by 1 base, the J end by 6 bases, with 13 bases between. This CDR3 is 15 amino acids long. CDR1 is LGHDT, CDR2 YNNKEL, per germline (reference sequence). The CDR3 spells CASSQAGGNGQPQHF. CDR3 in DNA: TGTGCCAGCAGCCAAGCGGGGGGCAACGGTCAGCCCCAGCATTTT.

The chain combines TRBV5-1 with TRBJ1-2, with 7 bases identical to TRBD1. CDR1 is SGHRS and CDR2 is YFSETQ in the germline V gene. This CDR3 is built from 16 residues. J lost 3 bases, V lost 4 bases, and 12 bases had no gene match. CDR3 loop: CASSPLRTGRDYGYTF. DNA of the CDR3: TGCGCCAGCAGCCCCCTCCGGACAGGACGAGACTATGGCTACACCTTC.

This clone was seen only a few times. The rearrangement links TRBV7-3 to TRBJ2-1; 7 bases fit TRBD2. V shed 5 bases, J shed 4 bases, and the junction held 8 bases outside the gene matches. The CDR3 is made up of 15 amino acids. From germline, CDR1 is SGHTA and CDR2 FQGTGA. The CDR3 is CASSRETSEYNEQFF. The DNA of the CDR3 is TGTGCCAGCAGCCGCGAAACTAGCGAATACAATGAGCAGTTCTTC.

This chain's CDR3 is CASSYAAGSRGYGYTF. The DNA of the CDR3 is TGTGCCAGCAGCTATGCGGCGGGGTCAAGAGGGTATGGCTACACCTTC. The chain employs TRBV7-9 and TRBJ1-2; D gene unclear. Germline-derived CDR1 and CDR2 are SEHNR and FQNEAQ (reference sequence). V was clipped by 4 bases and J by 5 bases, with 20 bases between them. The length of the CDR3 is 16 residues.